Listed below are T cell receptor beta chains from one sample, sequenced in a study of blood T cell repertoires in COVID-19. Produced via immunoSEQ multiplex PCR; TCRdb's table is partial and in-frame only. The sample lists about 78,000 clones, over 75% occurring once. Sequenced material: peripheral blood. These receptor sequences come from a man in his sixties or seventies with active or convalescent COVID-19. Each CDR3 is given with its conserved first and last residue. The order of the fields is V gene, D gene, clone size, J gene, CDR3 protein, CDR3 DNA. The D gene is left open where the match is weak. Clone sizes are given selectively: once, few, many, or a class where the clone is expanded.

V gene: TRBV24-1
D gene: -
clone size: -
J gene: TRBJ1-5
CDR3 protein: CATSDLQSGLGNQPQHF
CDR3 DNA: TGTGCCACCAGTGATTTGCAATCAGGGTTGGGCAATCAGCCCCAGCATTTT

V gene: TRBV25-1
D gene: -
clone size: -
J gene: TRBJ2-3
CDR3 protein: CASSGAPTDTQYF
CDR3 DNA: TGTGCCAGCAGTGGAGCCCCAACAGATACGCAGTATTTT

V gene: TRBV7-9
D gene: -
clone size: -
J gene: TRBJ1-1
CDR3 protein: CASSLGVRGDTEAFF
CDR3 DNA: TGTGCCAGCAGCTTAGGTGTACGGGGGGACACTGAAGCTTTCTTT

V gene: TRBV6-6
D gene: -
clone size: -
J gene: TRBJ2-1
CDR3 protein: CASSYPGEVRNEQFF
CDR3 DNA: TGTGCCAGCAGTTATCCTGGGGAGGTGAGAAATGAGCAGTTCTTC

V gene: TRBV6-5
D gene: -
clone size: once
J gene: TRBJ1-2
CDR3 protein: CASRAPGYGYTF
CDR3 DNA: TGTGCCAGCAGAGCCCCGGGCTATGGCTACACCTTC

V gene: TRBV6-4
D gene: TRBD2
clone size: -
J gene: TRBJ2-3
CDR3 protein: CASSITSGYTDTQYF
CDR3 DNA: TGTGCCAGCAGCATAACTAGCGGCTACACAGATACGCAGTATTTT

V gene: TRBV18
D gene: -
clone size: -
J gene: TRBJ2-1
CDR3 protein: CASSPRSPRGWDEQFF
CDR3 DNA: TGTGCCAGCTCACCCCGATCGCCAAGAGGGTGGGATGAGCAGTTCTTC

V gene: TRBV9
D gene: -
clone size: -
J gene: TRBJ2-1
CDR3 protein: CAGPSALSYNEQFF
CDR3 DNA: TGTGCCGGCCCTAGCGCCCTCTCCTACAATGAGCAGTTCTTC

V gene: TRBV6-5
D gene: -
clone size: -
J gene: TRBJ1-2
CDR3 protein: CASTRDTRSGYTF
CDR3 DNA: TGTGCCAGCACCCGGGACACTCGGTCCGGCTACACCTTC

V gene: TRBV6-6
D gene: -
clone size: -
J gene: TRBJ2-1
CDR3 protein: CASSYSWFTSGQFF
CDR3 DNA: TGTGCCAGCAGTTACTCGTGGTTCACTAGTGGGCAGTTCTTC

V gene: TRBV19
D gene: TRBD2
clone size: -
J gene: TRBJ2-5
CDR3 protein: CASRRTSGGFGTQYF
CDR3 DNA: TGTGCCAGTAGGCGGACTAGCGGGGGGTTCGGGACCCAGTACTTC

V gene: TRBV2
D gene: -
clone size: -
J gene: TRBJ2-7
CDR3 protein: CASSEGGGSSYEQYF
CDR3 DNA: TGTGCCAGCAGTGAGGGAGGGGGGAGCTCCTACGAGCAGTACTTC

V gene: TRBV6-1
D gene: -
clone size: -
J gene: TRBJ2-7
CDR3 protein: CASREGPEQYF
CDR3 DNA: TGTGCCAGCAGGGAAGGGCCCGAGCAGTACTTC

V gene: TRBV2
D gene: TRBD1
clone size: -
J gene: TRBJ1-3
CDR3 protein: CASGGQGFEGNTIYF
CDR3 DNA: TGTGCCAGCGGGGGACAGGGTTTCGAAGGAAACACCATATATTTT

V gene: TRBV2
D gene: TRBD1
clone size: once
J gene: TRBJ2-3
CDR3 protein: CASIRVDRGQRADTQYF
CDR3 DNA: TGTGCCAGTATTAGGGTGGACAGGGGGCAAAGGGCAGATACGCAGTATTTT

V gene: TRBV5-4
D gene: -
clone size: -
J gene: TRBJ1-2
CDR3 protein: CASSPLGEGYTF
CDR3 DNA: TGTGCCAGCAGCCCGCTTGGGGAGGGCTACACCTTC

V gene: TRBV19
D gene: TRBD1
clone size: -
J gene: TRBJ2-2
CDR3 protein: CASRPTGYTGELFF
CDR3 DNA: TGTGCCAGTAGGCCGACAGGGTACACCGGGGAGCTGTTTTTT

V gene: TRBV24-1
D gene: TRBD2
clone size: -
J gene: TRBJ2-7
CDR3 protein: CATSGATSGSLEQYF
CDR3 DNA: TGTGCCACCAGTGGAGCGACTAGCGGGAGTCTCGAGCAGTACTTC

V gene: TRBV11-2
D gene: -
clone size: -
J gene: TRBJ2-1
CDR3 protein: CASSFLLAGHNEQFF
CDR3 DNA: TGTGCCAGCAGCTTCCTTTTAGCCGGTCACAATGAGCAGTTCTTC

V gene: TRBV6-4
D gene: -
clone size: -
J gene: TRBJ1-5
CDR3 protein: CASSDGGRPNQPQHF
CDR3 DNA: TGTGCCAGCAGTGACGGCGGGAGGCCCAATCAGCCCCAGCATTTT

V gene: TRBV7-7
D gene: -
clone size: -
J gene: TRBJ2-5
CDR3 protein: CASSLSARDQETQYF
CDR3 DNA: TGTGCCAGCAGCTTATCGGCGCGGGACCAAGAGACCCAGTACTTC

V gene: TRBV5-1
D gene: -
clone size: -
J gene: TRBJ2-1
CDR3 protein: CASSLYLNEQFF
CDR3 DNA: TGCGCCAGCAGCTTGTATTTGAATGAGCAGTTCTTC

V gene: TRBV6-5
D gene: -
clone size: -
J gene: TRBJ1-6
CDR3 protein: CASSYSRGGKGSPLHF
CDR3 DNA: TGTGCCAGCAGTTACTCGCGGGGAGGTAAAGGATCACCCCTCCACTTT

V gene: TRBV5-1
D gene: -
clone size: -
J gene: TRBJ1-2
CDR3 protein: CASSPSDSPTSGYTF
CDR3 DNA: TGCGCCAGCAGTCCCTCCGACAGCCCCACTAGCGGCTACACCTTC

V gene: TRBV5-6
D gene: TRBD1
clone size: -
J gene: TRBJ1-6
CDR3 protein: CASSSTRGRSPLHF
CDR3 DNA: TGTGCCAGCAGCTCCACAAGGGGGCGTTCACCCCTCCACTTT

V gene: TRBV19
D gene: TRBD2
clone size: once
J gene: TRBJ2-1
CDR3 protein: CATSHSGGSYNEQFF
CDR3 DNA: TGTGCCACGTCTCATAGCGGGGGTTCCTACAATGAGCAGTTCTTC

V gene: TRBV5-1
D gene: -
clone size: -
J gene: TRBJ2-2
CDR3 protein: CASSVFSGANTGELFF
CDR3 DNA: TGCGCCAGCAGCGTCTTTAGCGGAGCGAACACCGGGGAGCTGTTTTTT

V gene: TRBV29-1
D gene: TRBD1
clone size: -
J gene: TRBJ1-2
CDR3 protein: CSVGGTGAVSNYGYTF
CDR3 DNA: TGCAGCGTTGGGGGGACAGGGGCTGTATCCAACTATGGCTACACCTTC

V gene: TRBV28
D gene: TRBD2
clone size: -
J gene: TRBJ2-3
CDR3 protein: CASRPLAGVYDTQYF
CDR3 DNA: TGTGCCAGCAGACCCTTAGCGGGGGTCTATGATACGCAGTATTTT

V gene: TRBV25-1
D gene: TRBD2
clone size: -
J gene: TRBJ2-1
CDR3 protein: CASSGVGLANEQFF
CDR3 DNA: TGTGCCAGCAGTGGGGTGGGACTAGCTAATGAGCAGTTCTTC

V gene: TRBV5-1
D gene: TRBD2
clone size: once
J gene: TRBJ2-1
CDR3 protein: CASSYSGRGDNEQFF
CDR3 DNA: TGCGCCAGCAGCTATAGCGGGAGGGGGGACAATGAGCAGTTCTTC

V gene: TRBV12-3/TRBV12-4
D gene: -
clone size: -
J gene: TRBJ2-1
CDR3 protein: CASSFGRRGEQFF
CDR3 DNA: TGTGCCAGCAGTTTTGGTCGGCGGGGTGAGCAGTTCTTC

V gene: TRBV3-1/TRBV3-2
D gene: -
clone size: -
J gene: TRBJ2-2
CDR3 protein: CASSQVPVGAGGELFF
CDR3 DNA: TGTGCCAGCAGCCAAGTTCCCGTCGGAGCCGGCGGGGAGCTGTTTTTT

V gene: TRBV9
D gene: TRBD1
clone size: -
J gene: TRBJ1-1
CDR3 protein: CASSARTGGGTEAFF
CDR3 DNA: TGTGCCAGCAGCGCAAGGACAGGGGGCGGCACTGAAGCTTTCTTT

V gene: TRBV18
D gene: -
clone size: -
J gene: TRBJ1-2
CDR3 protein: CASSPRRGHYGYTF
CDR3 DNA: TGTGCCAGCTCACCACGAAGGGGCCACTATGGCTACACCTTC

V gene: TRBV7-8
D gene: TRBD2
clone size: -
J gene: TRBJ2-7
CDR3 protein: CASSVSGGATYEQYF
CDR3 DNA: TGTGCCAGCAGCGTAAGCGGGGGGGCTACCTACGAGCAGTACTTC

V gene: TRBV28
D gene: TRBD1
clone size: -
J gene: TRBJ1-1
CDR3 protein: CATTGQGLGTEAFF
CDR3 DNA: TGTGCCACCACCGGACAGGGACTGGGGACTGAAGCTTTCTTT

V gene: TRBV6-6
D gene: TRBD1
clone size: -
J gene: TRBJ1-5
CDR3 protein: CASSYGGGLNQPQHF
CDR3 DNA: TGTGCCAGCAGTTACGGAGGGGGCCTTAATCAGCCCCAGCATTTT

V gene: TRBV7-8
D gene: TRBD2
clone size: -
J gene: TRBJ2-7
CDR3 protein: CASQLAGGPSYEQYF
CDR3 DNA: TGTGCCAGCCAACTAGCGGGGGGTCCTTCCTACGAGCAGTACTTC

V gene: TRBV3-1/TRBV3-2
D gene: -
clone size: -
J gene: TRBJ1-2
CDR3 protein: CASTPRGVNYGYTF
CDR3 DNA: TGTGCCAGCACCCCCCGCGGGGTTAACTATGGCTACACCTTC

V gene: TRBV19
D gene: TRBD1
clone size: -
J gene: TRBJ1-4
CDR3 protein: CASRNRGGNEKLFF
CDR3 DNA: TGTGCCAGTAGAAACAGGGGGGGAAACGAAAAACTGTTTTTT

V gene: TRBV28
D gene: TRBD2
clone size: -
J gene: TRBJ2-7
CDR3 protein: CASSFGTSGYEQYF
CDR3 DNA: TGTGCCAGCAGTTTTGGTACTAGCGGCTACGAGCAGTACTTC

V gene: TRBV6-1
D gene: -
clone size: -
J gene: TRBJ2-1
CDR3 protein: CASSESAGLPYNEQFF
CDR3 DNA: TGTGCCAGCAGTGAATCGGCGGGACTTCCCTACAATGAGCAGTTCTTC

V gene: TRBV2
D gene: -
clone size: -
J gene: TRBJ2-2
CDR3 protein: CASRAATMVGELFF
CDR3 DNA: TGTGCCAGCAGGGCCGCCACCATGGTGGGGGAGCTGTTTTTT

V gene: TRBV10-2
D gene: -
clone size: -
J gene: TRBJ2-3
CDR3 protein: CASKSSLGTDTQYF
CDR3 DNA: TGCGCCAGCAAGAGTAGTCTTGGCACAGATACGCAGTATTTT